Listed below are T cell receptor beta chains from one sample, sequenced in a study of cytomegalovirus exposure and HLA in healthy donors. This table comes from immunoSEQ multiplex PCR, and its TCRdb copy is limited to in-frame clones, with some not included. The data show roughly 200,000 clones, 79% seen once. The specimen sequenced was PBMCs. The receptors stem from a girl aged 10-17 years in good health and CMV-seropositive. The CDR3 runs from the conserved cysteine through the conserved F or W. D genes are given only for firm matches. Clone size is stated in some rows and not others, as once, few, many or a class when expanded.

d_call	v_call	clone_size	j_call	cdr3_nt	cdr3_aa
TRBD2	TRBV14	NA	TRBJ2-3	TGTGCCAGCAGCCAATTGGCGGGGGGGCACGTGGATACGCAGTATTTT	CASSQLAGGHVDTQYF
NA	TRBV19	NA	TRBJ2-7	TGTGCCAGTAGTATATCTTCCTCCCCTGCCTACGAGCAGTACTTC	CASSISSSPAYEQYF
TRBD2	TRBV6-5	NA	TRBJ2-7	TGTGCCAGCAGTTACTCCGGACTAGCGGGGTCATACGAGCAGTACTTC	CASSYSGLAGSYEQYF
TRBD2	TRBV19	few	TRBJ2-1	TGTGCCAGTAGTACCAGCGGGGTCAATGAGCAGTTCTTC	CASSTSGVNEQFF
NA	TRBV4-2	NA	TRBJ1-5	TGTGCCAGCAGCCTCGATCCCTGGACAAAGAATAGCAATCAGCCCCAGCATTTT	CASSLDPWTKNSNQPQHF
NA	TRBV27	few	TRBJ1-5	TGTGCCAGCGGGGGGGGCACACATCAGCCCCAGCATTTT	CASGGGTHQPQHF
NA	TRBV7-9	NA	TRBJ2-3	TGTGCCAGCAGTTCAACATCCGGGTCTCTTAGCACAGATACGCAGTATTTT	CASSSTSGSLSTDTQYF
NA	TRBV6-5	few	TRBJ1-5	TGTGCCAGCAGTTACAGCGGACCTCTTGCAGCCCAGCATTTT	CASSYSGPLAAQHF
NA	TRBV6-6	NA	TRBJ1-2	TGTGCCAGCAGTTACTCGCCGACAGACCTCTATGGCTACACCTTC	CASSYSPTDLYGYTF
NA	TRBV10-2	NA	TRBJ1-1	TGCGCCAGCAGTGAGGCGGGGGTTGGGACTGAAGCTTTCTTT	CASSEAGVGTEAFF
NA	TRBV11-2	NA	TRBJ1-4	TGTGCCAGCAGCACGGGGGTTAATGAAAAACTGTTTTTT	CASSTGVNEKLFF
NA	TRBV6-5	NA	TRBJ1-2	TGTGCCAGCAGTTATGGCGGGGTCGACTATGGCTACACCTTC	CASSYGGVDYGYTF
NA	TRBV10-3	NA	TRBJ2-7	TGTGCCGCCGCCAGTGGGCACAGCTCCTACGAGCAGTACTTC	CAAASGHSSYEQYF
TRBD1	TRBV18	few	TRBJ2-1	TGTGCCAGCTCACGGATACAGGGGCGCTCCTACAATGAGCAGTTCTTC	CASSRIQGRSYNEQFF
NA	TRBV2	once	TRBJ1-1	TGTGCCAGCAGTGATTGGGCCCAGCTGGAAGCTTTCTTT	CASSDWAQLEAFF
NA	TRBV4-1	NA	TRBJ2-2	TGCGCCAGCAGCCAAGAAGGTCAGGCCGGGGAGCTGTTTTTT	CASSQEGQAGELFF
NA	TRBV5-5	NA	TRBJ1-1	TGTGCCAGCAGCCAGACGGACTCGACTGAAGCTTTCTTT	CASSQTDSTEAFF
TRBD1	TRBV27	once	TRBJ1-1	TGTGCCAGCAGTCCCACAGGGGACACTGAAGCTTTCTTT	CASSPTGDTEAFF
NA	TRBV4-3	NA	TRBJ1-3	TGCGCCAGCAGCCAAGTCAGGGCCGGAAACACCATATATTTT	CASSQVRAGNTIYF
TRBD2	TRBV15	NA	TRBJ2-2	TGTGCCACCAGCAGAACTAGCGCCGGGGAGCTGTTTTTT	CATSRTSAGELFF
TRBD1	TRBV10-3	NA	TRBJ1-4	TGTGCCATCCAGGGCCAGGGGGACGAAAAACTGTTTTTT	CAIQGQGDEKLFF
NA	TRBV10-3	NA	TRBJ2-7	TGTGCCATCAGCCCATCGGGGTCAAGCTCCTACGAGCAGTACTTC	CAISPSGSSSYEQYF
TRBD1	TRBV11-2	NA	TRBJ2-2	TGTGCCAGCAGCTTACGACGGACAGGGGGAACCGGGGAGCTGTTTTTT	CASSLRRTGGTGELFF
NA	TRBV27	NA	TRBJ2-3	TGTGCCAGCATAGGGGGGGCCGCAGATACGCAGTATTTT	CASIGGAADTQYF
NA	TRBV19	NA	TRBJ2-7	TGTGCCAGTACCGATCCACGAGCCTACGAGCAGTACTTC	CASTDPRAYEQYF
TRBD1	TRBV5-1	NA	TRBJ1-1	TGCGCCAGCAGCTTGGGTATACCAAGAGCCAGGGACAGGATAGTCACTGAAGCTTTCTTT	CASSLGIPRARDRIVTEAFF
NA	TRBV30	NA	TRBJ1-2	TGTGCCTGGAGTCTCGAGTACCCCCCAGGGGACTATGGCTACACCTTC	CAWSLEYPPGDYGYTF
TRBD1	TRBV7-9	NA	TRBJ1-1	TGTGCCAGCAGTTCACAGGGGGCGGCCACTGAAGCTTTCTTT	CASSSQGAATEAFF
NA	TRBV18	NA	TRBJ1-3	TGTGCCAGCTCAAACGACAGGGGAAACACCATATATTTT	CASSNDRGNTIYF
NA	TRBV12-5	NA	TRBJ2-5	TGTGCTAGTGGTTTGATGGCCCAAGAGACCCAGTACTTC	CASGLMAQETQYF
TRBD1	TRBV5-6	NA	TRBJ1-1	TGTGCCAGCAGCCCTCCGGCCGGGACAGGGGGTGATGAAGCTTTCTTT	CASSPPAGTGGDEAFF
NA	TRBV7-6	NA	TRBJ2-5	TGTGCCAGCAGCGCCTACGGGACACACCAAGAGACCCAGTACTTC	CASSAYGTHQETQYF
NA	TRBV21-1	NA	TRBJ1-5	TGTGCCAGCAGACCCCGGGACAGGGGAAATCAGCCCCAGCATTTT	CASRPRDRGNQPQHF
TRBD1	TRBV7-6	NA	TRBJ2-3	TGTGCCAGCAGCGGCCCGGGACAGGGGGCAGATACGCAGTATTTT	CASSGPGQGADTQYF
TRBD1	TRBV5-6	once	TRBJ2-1	TGTGCCAGCAGTCAAACCCCGGGACAGGTGATCTACAATGAGCAGTTCTTC	CASSQTPGQVIYNEQFF
NA	TRBV27	NA	TRBJ1-3	TGTGCCAGCAGTTTAACAGGATGGCCGGGAAACACCATATATTTT	CASSLTGWPGNTIYF
NA	TRBV9	once	TRBJ2-4	TGTGCCAGCAGCGTAGGGTCAGAAAACATTCAGTACTTC	CASSVGSENIQYF
TRBD1	TRBV4-1	NA	TRBJ1-4	TGCGCCAGCAGGGCCACAGGGGGCGCGGTTAATGAAAAACTGTTTTTT	CASRATGGAVNEKLFF
NA	TRBV4-3	NA	TRBJ2-3	TGCGCCAGCAGCCCGGAGGGAGATACGCAGTATTTT	CASSPEGDTQYF
NA	TRBV2	NA	TRBJ2-1	TGTGCCAGCAACTGGGGGGACGGGTTCTTC	CASNWGDGFF
NA	TRBV7-6	once	TRBJ1-5	TGTGCCAGCAGCTTAAGAGGGGGGGCCGGTAGCAATCAGCCCCAGCATTTT	CASSLRGGAGSNQPQHF
TRBD1	TRBV19	NA	TRBJ2-4	TGTGCCAGTAGTGAAGGACAGGGGGGCGGCATTCAGTACTTC	CASSEGQGGGIQYF
NA	TRBV10-2	once	TRBJ1-1	TGCGCCAGCAGCGGGAGGGGTCCTAACACTGAAGCTTTCTTT	CASSGRGPNTEAFF
TRBD1	TRBV7-9	NA	TRBJ1-3	TGTTCCAGCAGGGGGGCCCAAAGCGGAAACACCATATATTTT	CSSRGAQSGNTIYF
TRBD2	TRBV15	NA	TRBJ2-1	TGTGCCACCAGTTGGGGGGGGGAGCAGTTCTTC	CATSWGGEQFF
NA	TRBV19	once	TRBJ1-2	TGTGCCAGTAGTACCCGACGGAGTAACTATGGCTACACCTTC	CASSTRRSNYGYTF